Many counts were recorded for the clone carrying this T cell receptor (beta chain). Its specificity is unknown. This record comes from a study of T cells in Graves' hyperthyroidism and ophthalmopathy. Study information: The blood sample was taken at first diagnosis, before treatment began. Whole-study results and caveats: Most thyroid-expanded clonotypes above 0.001 were also found in blood.

Using RNA transcripts as the source, TCR beta CDR3 regions were amplified. The TCR CDR3 first-round RT-PCR relied on the HTBI primer set. Each CDR3 protein is one row after TCRdb ran MiXCR on the multiplex PCR reads. Here the sample spans some 340,000 distinct CDR3 sequences, around 13% being singletons. Clinicians diagnosed patients from clinical symptoms, serum thyroxine and TRAb, thyroid ultrasound and orbital computed tomography. V shed 5 bases, J shed 1 base, and the junction held 8 bases outside the gene matches. CDR1 is MDHEN and CDR2 is SYDVKM in the germline V gene. The CDR3 is 16 amino acids.

The V call is TRBV28, the J call TRBJ2-3, with 8 positions matching TRBD2. The sequence derives from a woman aged 40 to 49 with Graves' ophthalmopathy. Sequences were obtained from blood. CDR3 bases: TGTGCCAGCAGTCAACAGCGGGAGCGGGGCACAGATACGCAGTATTTT. Translated, it gives CASSQQRERGTDTQYF.